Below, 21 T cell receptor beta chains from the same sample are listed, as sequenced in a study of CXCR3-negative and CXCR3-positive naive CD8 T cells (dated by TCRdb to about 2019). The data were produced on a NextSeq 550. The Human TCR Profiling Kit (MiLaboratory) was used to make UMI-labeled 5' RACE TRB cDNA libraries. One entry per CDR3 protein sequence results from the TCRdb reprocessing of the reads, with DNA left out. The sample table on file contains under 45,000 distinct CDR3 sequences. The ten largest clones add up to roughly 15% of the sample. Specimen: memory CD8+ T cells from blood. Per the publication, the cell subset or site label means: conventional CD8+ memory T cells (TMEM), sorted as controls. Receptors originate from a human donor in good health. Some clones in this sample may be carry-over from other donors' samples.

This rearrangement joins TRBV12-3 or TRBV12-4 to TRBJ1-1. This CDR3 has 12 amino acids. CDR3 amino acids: CASSFGFTEAFF.

CDR3 sequence: CASSDGENTGELFF. The chain links TRBV6-4 to TRBJ2-2. CDR3 length: 14 amino acids. Germline loops: CDR1 MRHNA, CDR2 SNTAGT.

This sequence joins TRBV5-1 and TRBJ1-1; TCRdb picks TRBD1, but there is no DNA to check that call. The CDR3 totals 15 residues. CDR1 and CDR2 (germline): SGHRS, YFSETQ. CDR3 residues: CASSLGQGKNTEAFF.

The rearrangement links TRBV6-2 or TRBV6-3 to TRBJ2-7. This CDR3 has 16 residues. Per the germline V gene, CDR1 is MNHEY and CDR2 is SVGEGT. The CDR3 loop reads CASSYSLTEGLDEQYF.

The CDR3 loop is CASRGRNSYEQYF. The rearrangement uses TRBV12-3 or TRBV12-4 and TRBJ2-7. The CDR3 is made up of 13 amino acids.

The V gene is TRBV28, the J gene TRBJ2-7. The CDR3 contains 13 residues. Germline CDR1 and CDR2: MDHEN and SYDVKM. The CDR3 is CASKEGSSYEQYF.

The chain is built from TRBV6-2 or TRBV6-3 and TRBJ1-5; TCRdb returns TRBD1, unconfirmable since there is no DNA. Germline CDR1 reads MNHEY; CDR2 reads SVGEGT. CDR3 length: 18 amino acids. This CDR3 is CASSYTDRVSERGQPQHF.

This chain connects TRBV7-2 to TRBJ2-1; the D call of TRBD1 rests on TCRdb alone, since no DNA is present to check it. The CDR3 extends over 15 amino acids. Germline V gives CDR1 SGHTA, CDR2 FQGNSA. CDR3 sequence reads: CASSGWDGGGNEQFF.

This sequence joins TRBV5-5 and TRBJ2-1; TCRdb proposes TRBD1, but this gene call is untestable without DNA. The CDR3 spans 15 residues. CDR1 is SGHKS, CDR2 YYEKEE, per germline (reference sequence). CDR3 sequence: CASSYRDRMHNEQFF.

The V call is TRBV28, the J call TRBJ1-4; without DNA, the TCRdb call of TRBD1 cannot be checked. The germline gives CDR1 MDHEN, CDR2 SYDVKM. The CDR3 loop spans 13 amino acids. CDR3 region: CASSFPGQEKLFF.

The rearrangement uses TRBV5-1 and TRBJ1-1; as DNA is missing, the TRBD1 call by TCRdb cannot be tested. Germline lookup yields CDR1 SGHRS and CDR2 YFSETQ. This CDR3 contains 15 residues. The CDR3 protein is CASSSYRGQNTEAFF.

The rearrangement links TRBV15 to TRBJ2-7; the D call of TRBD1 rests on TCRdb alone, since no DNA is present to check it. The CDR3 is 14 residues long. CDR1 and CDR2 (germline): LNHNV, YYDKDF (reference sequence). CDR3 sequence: CATSRATGAGEQYF.

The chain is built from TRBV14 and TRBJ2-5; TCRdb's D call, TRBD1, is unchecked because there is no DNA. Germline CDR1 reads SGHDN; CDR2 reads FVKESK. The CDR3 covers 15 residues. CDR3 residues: CASSQLDSLKKAQYF.

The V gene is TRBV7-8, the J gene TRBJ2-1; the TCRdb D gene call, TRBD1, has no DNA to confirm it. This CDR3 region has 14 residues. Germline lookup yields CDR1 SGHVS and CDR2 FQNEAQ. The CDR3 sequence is CTSSLVGQDNEQFF.

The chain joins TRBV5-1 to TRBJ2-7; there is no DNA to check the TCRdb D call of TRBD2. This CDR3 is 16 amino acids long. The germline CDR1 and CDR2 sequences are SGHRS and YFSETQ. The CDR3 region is CASSFLGGDHHYEQYF.

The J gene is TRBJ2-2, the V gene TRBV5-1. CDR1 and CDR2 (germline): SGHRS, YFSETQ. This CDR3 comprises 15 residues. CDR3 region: CASRGLTGNTGELFF.

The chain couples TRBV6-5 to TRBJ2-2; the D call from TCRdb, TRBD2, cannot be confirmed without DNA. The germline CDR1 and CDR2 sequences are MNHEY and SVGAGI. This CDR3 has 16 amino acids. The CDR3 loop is CASSYYGAGGPGELFF.

CDR3 in amino acids: CASKQANTGELFF. The chain has TRBV2 and TRBJ2-2. CDR3 length: 13 residues. The germline V gene encodes CDR1 SNHLY and CDR2 FYNNEI. Variable domain in full (rest from reference TRBV2 and TRBJ2-2): EPEVTQTPSHQVTQMGQEVILRCVPISNHLYFYWYRQILGQKVEFLVSFYNNEISEKSEIFDDQFSVERPDGSNFTLKIRSTKLEDSAMYFCASKQANTGELFFGEGSRLTVL.

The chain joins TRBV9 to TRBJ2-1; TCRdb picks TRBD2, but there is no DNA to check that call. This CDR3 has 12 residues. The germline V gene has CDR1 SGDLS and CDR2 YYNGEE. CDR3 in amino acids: CASSPSGGPQFF.

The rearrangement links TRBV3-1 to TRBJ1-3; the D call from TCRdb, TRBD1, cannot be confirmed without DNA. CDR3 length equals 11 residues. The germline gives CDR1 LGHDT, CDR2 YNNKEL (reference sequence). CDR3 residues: CASSQGPAIYF.

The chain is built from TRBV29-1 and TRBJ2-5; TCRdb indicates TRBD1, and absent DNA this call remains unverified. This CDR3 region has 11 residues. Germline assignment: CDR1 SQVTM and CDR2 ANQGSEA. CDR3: CSVERDWVKYF.